This T cell receptor (beta chain) was captured by sequencing in a study of long-term antiretroviral therapy in people with HIV. Whole-study results and caveats: The range of CDR3 lengths in HIV repertoires proved narrower than that found in controls. Clones that had undergone expansion before ART prevailed in the repertoire throughout all time points.

With survey level as its setting, the immunoSEQ assay was v3.0. The table came from immunoSEQ multiplex PCR; TCRdb's copy has only in-frame clones and leaves some out. The repertoire holds approximately 20,000 clones, with approximately 91% as singletons. Every participant gave one or more pre-ART and two or more post-ART PBMC samples. About this clone itself: What it binds is unknown.

The CDR3 runs to 16 residues. Germline lookup yields CDR1 SGHTA and CDR2 FQGNSA. The J segment lost 2 bases and the V segment lost 1 base, leaving 6 bases of the junction unmatched. V is TRBV7-2 and J is TRBJ1-2, with TRBD1 matching over 8 bases. This sequence was found in a man aged 55 to 70 with HIV. The starting material was unsorted PBMCs, obtained 0.6 years after starting antiretroviral therapy. The CDR3 bases are TGTGCCAGCAGCTTAGTGCGGGACAGGAGGAACTATGGCTACACCTTC. Protein sequence: CASSLVRDRRNYGYTF. Using reference TRBV7-2 and TRBJ1-2 for the parts outside the CDR3, the full variable domain is GAGVSQSPSNKVTEKGKDVELRCDPISGHTALYWYRQSLGQGLEFLIYFQGNSAPDKSGLPSDRFSAERTGGSVSTLTIQRTQQEDSAVYLCASSLVRDRRNYGYTFGSGTRLTVV.